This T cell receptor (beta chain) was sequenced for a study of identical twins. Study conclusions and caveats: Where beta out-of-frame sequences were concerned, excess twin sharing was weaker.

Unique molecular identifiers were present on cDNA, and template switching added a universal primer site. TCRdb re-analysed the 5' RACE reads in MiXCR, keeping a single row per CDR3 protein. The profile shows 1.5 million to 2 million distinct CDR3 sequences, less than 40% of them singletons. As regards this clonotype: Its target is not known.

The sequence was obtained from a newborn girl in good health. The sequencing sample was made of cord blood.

CDR3 coding DNA: TGTGCCAGCAGCAACAGGGGTAGTCAGCCCCAGCATTTT. Translating gives CASSNRGSQPQHF. This chain connects TRBV5-6 to TRBJ1-5, with 7 bases aligning to TRBD1. Trimming took 4 bases from V and 6 from J; bases not matched to a gene: 4. From germline, CDR1 is SGHDT and CDR2 YYEEEE. The CDR3 has 13 amino acids.